This TCR beta chain appears in the sequencing data of a study of blood T cell repertoires in COVID-19 (TCRdb year 2020). A note on the overall study: The collaborator samples originated in the United States, Italy and Spain and spanned the acute and convalescent phases of COVID-19. The material from the prospective study consisted of cDNA or gDNA derived from T cells, B-cell-depleted T cells, or PBMCs. The samples were drawn from the first 160 participants of the ongoing ImmuneRACE study and from 1,254 subjects provided by 6 global collaborators. Where available, HLA class I and class II types were taken from metadata supplied by the sample provider and were not determined by assay-based typing. The dataset comprised deeply sampled blood TCRbeta repertoires from subjects exposed to, actively infected with, or recovered from COVID-19. The sample metadata nearly always contained a de-identified subject ID, COVID-19 status, age in years and sex. The repertoires were made available in a free public database intended to serve as a resource for research on the immune response to SARS-CoV-2.

CDR1 SEHNR and CDR2 FQNEAQ are derived from the germline V gene (reference sequence). V gives up 6 bases and J gives up 3 bases, and the segment between their germline ends measures 14 bases. The CDR3 numbers 15 residues from cysteine through phenylalanine. The sequence is cut down to CDR3 DNA, 45 bases in frame from base 1. The immunoSEQ Assay, a bias-controlled multiplex PCR, was used to amplify TCRbeta CDR3 regions from genomic DNA. On the authors' methods: Within the assay, amplification of reference gene primers was used to estimate how many nucleated cells each sample contained. Sequence reads were collapsed and filtered to measure the absolute abundance of every unique TCRbeta CDR3 rearrangement. For each sample, productive Simpson clonality was calculated as the square root of Simpson's diversity index over productive rearrangements. As stored in TCRdb, this immuneACCESS dataset retains in-frame rearrangements with V and J assigned. A fraction of the clones does not appear; measured against another copy, unresolved V genes explain less than half of the discrepancy, and the remainder lacks a known reason. V and J calls and clone size are those listed in that table; D and trimming were worked out from the DNA. Counted in this sample were fewer than 250,000 clones; approximately 80% of them appeared once. About 1.7% of the sample comes from the top ten.

In the prospective study, participants were roughly 18 to 89 years old, resided in fewer than 25 geographic areas of the United States, and were enrolled through a virtual design. In the prospective study, participants were assigned to cohorts based on the clinical history participants reported in a screening survey and a study questionnaire. For ImmuneRACE Cohort 3, a participant was defined as recovered based on two consecutive negative NP/OP PCR tests, clearance by a healthcare professional, or resolution of symptoms. Mobile phlebotomists in the prospective study collected whole blood, serum and a nasopharyngeal or oropharyngeal swab from every participant. Over a 2-month period, participants in the prospective study had the option of providing additional blood draws and questionnaires. Before DNA extraction, prospective study blood samples were shipped either frozen or at room temperature.

On this clone: Its antigen target is currently unknown. Base-call qualities are not available, and no considerably larger clone is one nucleotide away.

Study-level results and caveats: The amount of clinical and demographic metadata varied by source and participant and was provided uncurated.

The chain links TRBV7-9 with TRBJ2-2, with no D gene named confidently. The TCR sequence derives from a man between 60 and 70 years old who had recovered from COVID-19. The sequenced material came from PBMCs or T cells enriched from blood (not recorded which). CDR3 region: CASSQTRQYTGELFF. In nucleotides, the sequence is TGTGCCAGCAGTCAGACAAGACAATACACCGGGGAGCTGTTTTTT. Joined to the reference TRBV7-9 and TRBJ2-2 proteins, this CDR3 gives the full variable domain: DTGVSQNPRHKITKRGQNVTFRCDPISEHNRLYWYRQTLGQGPEFLTYFQNEAQLEKSRLLSDRFSAERPKGSFSTLEIQRTEQGDSAMYLCASSQTRQYTGELFFGEGSRLTVL.